The 14 T cell receptor beta chains listed next were all sequenced from one sample in a study of blood T cell repertoires in COVID-19. Clones were read by immunoSEQ multiplex PCR, and TCRdb kept only the in-frame ones, dropping some. The sample lists about 29,000 clones; roughly 90% were seen once. Sequencing was performed on peripheral blood. These receptors were obtained from a human donor with active COVID-19. The donor label of this sample is uncertain.

V gene TRBV13 combines with J gene TRBJ2-7; 7 bases map to TRBD2. The J segment lost 0 bases and the V segment lost 4 bases, leaving 12 bases of the junction unmatched. Germline CDR1 reads PRHDT; CDR2 reads FYEKMQ (reference sequence). This CDR3 is built from 17 residues. For the CDR3, the DNA is TGTGCCAGCAGCTCCCAAGGAGAGCGGGATCTCTCCTACGAGCAGTACTTC. This translates into CASSSQGERDLSYEQYF.

In this sample, this clone turned up a few times. The rearrangement joins TRBV29-1 to TRBJ2-3, with 7 bases identical to TRBD2. Trimming removed 6 bases from V and 2 bases from J; junction bases left unmatched: 8. Germline loops: CDR1 SQVTM, CDR2 ANQGSEA. This CDR3 region has 14 residues. CDR3 amino acids: CSVRAGRYTDTQYF. DNA of the CDR3: TGCAGCGTAAGAGCGGGACGTTACACAGATACGCAGTATTTT.

The CDR3 DNA is TGTGCCAGCAGTGCAAATCCGGGACAGGGGATGGGGGAGCTGTTTTTT. Residues: CASSANPGQGMGELFF. The chain recombines TRBV25-1 with TRBJ2-2; 10 bases match TRBD1. Per germline, CDR1 MGHDK and CDR2 SYGVNS. There are 16 residues in the CDR3. V dropped 4 bases and J dropped 8; count of bases not matched to a gene: 10. The full variable domain, completed using reference TRBV25-1 and TRBJ2-2, is EADIYQTPRYLVIGTGKKITLECSQTMGHDKMYWYQQDPGMELHLIHYSYGVNSTEKGDLSSESTVSRIRTEHFPLTLESARPSHTSQYLCASSANPGQGMGELFFGEGSRLTVL.

The gene calls are TRBV11-3 and TRBJ2-7, with TRBD1 matching 9 bases. CDR1 and CDR2 from the germline V gene are SGHNT and YENEEA. V lost 5 bases, J lost 6 bases, and 5 bases stayed unmatched. The CDR3 is 13 residues long. CDR3 in amino acids: CASSLQGALEQYF. The DNA of the CDR3 is TGTGCCAGCAGCCTACAGGGGGCGCTCGAGCAGTACTTC. Using reference TRBV11-3 and TRBJ2-7 for the parts outside the CDR3, the full variable domain is EAGVVQSPRYKIIEKKQPVAFWCNPISGHNTLYWYLQNLGQGPELLIRYENEEAVDDSQLPKDRFSAERLKGVDSTLKIQPAELGDSAVYLCASSLQGALEQYFGPGTRLTVT.

This clone was seen a single time. The chain has TRBV29-1 and TRBJ2-2, with 9 bases matching TRBD2. The germline CDR1 and CDR2 sequences are SQVTM and ANQGSEA. The junction had 14 bases not matched to a gene; V was cut back by 5 bases and J by 4 bases. The length of the CDR3 is 17 residues. In DNA, the CDR3 is TGCAGCGTTCTAGCTAGCGGGGTAACTTTAGGCACCGGGGAGCTGTTTTTT. This sequence encodes CSVLASGVTLGTGELFF.

This chain links TRBV7-2 with TRBJ2-3; possibly TRBD2 for D (5 bases). In germline, CDR1 is SGHTA, CDR2 FQGNSA. The CDR3 covers 15 residues. Trimming took off 4 bases at V and 6 bases at J, with 17 bases between the two ends. The DNA of the CDR3 is TGTGCCAGCAGCTCCGGAGGCTGGGGATGGGATACGCAGTATTTT. Translated: CASSSGGWGWDTQYF.

The V call is TRBV6-5, the J call TRBJ1-1; TRBD1 agrees at 8 bases. CDR3 length equals 16 residues. The V and J ends lost 3 bases and 4 bases, in that order; junction bases with no gene match: 10. The V gene's germline CDR1 is MNHEY and CDR2 SVGAGI. The CDR3 DNA reads as TGTGCCAGCAGTTATTCTACAGGGGGTCTCGGCACTGAAGCTTTCTTT. Translated, it gives CASSYSTGGLGTEAFF.

This clone has more than one count but fewer than ten. The rearrangement joins TRBV2 to TRBJ1-4; possibly TRBD1 for D (6 bases). There are 14 residues in the CDR3. V was pared by 2 bases and J by 6 bases, with 10 bases between. Germline loops: CDR1 SNHLY, CDR2 FYNNEI. The CDR3 loop reads CASSESRGDEKLFF. In DNA form, the CDR3 reads TGTGCCAGCAGTGAAAGCAGGGGAGATGAAAAACTGTTTTTT.

J is TRBJ1-2 and V is TRBV18; 8 bases fit TRBD1. J was trimmed by 1 base and V by 1 base; bases with no gene match: 2. The CDR3 loop spans 15 amino acids. Germline CDR1 is KGHSH and CDR2 is LQKENI. The CDR3 sequence: CASSPLGQGNYGYTF. CDR3 coding DNA: TGTGCCAGCTCACCACTTGGACAGGGTAACTATGGCTACACCTTC.

The genes are TRBV6-2 or TRBV6-3 and TRBJ2-4; weak D call: TRBD2 (5 bases). From germline, CDR1 is MNHEY and CDR2 SVGEGT. The ends were cut back, 0 bases at V and 11 bases at J, with 8 bases in the middle. The CDR3 spans 12 residues. This CDR3 reads CASSYSTTVQYF. The CDR3 DNA follows: TGTGCCAGCAGTTACTCGACTACGGTTCAGTACTTC.

The chain employs TRBV5-1 and TRBJ2-1; TRBD2 matches 11 bases. Germline V gene lookup returns CDR1 SGHRS and CDR2 YFSETQ. The J segment lost 5 bases and the V segment lost 0 bases, leaving 10 bases of the junction unmatched. This CDR3 contains 18 residues. The CDR3 protein is CASSLAVSGGGRDNEQFF. CDR3 DNA: TGCGCCAGCAGCTTGGCGGTTAGCGGGGGGGGCCGCGACAATGAGCAGTTCTTC.

The CDR3 DNA reads as TGCGCCAGCAGCTATGGACAGGGGGCCATCGATGAGCAGTTCTTC. It codes for CASSYGQGAIDEQFF. The chain recombines TRBV5-1 with TRBJ2-1; the match to TRBD1 covers 11 bases. The V gene end was trimmed by 3 bases and the J gene end by 8 bases; junction bases not matched to a gene: 7. CDR1 SGHRS and CDR2 YFSETQ come from the germline V gene. The CDR3 runs 15 residues.

The V and J genes are TRBV30 and TRBJ2-5; 8 nucleotides line up with TRBD2. The CDR3 extends over 15 amino acids. V dropped 3 bases and J dropped 1; count of bases not matched to a gene: 7. Germline CDR1 and CDR2: GTSNPN and SVGIG (reference sequence). DNA for the CDR3: TGTGCCTGGAGCCCCGGGGGGGTATTCCAAGAGACCCAGTACTTC. This gives the protein CAWSPGGVFQETQYF. Using reference TRBV30 and TRBJ2-5 for the parts outside the CDR3, the full variable domain is SQTIHQWPATLVQPVGSPLSLECTVEGTSNPNLYWYRQAAGRGLQLLFYSVGIGQISSEVPQNLSASRPQDRQFILSSKKLLLSDSGFYLCAWSPGGVFQETQYFGPGTRLLVL.

The chain carries TRBV11-2 and TRBJ2-2; 8 bases are shared with TRBD1. The CDR3 extends over 14 amino acids. V trimming: 5 bases; J trimming: 6 bases; junction bases outside the gene matches: 5. Germline V gene sequence: CDR1 SGHAT, CDR2 FQNNGV. The CDR3 DNA reads as TGTGCCAGCAGCCGAAACAGGGGGGCCGGGGAGCTGTTTTTT. Translated: CASSRNRGAGELFF.